One and the same sample provided the 10 T cell receptor beta chains below, sequenced in a study of shared clonotypes between healthy human individuals. Clones were read by immunoSEQ multiplex PCR, and TCRdb kept only the in-frame ones, dropping some. The sample holds 2 million to 2.5 million clones, approximately 93% seen once. Material: naive CD4+ T cells from PBMCs. This sample's subset: CD45RA+ positively selected. These receptors all come from a man between 18 and 35 years old in good health. Some clones in this sample may be carry-over from other donors' samples.

The V gene is TRBV19, the J gene TRBJ1-1; 10 positions agree with TRBD1. The CDR3 is 15 amino acids. From germline, CDR1 is LNHDA and CDR2 SQIVND (reference sequence). V shed 6 bases and J 9 bases; nucleotides not matched to a gene: 13. This chain's CDR3 is CASRALEGQGQKAFF. CDR3 sequence (DNA): TGTGCCAGTAGGGCGCTGGAGGGACAGGGGCAAAAAGCTTTCTTT.

This clone was detected only once. The chain is built from TRBV4-3 and TRBJ1-2, with a tentative D call TRBD1 (5 bases). Germline V CDR1 and CDR2: LGHNA, YSLEER. CDR3 size: 17 residues. V was shortened by 4 bases and J by 8 bases, with 26 bases between the two germline ends. CDR3 sequence reads: CASSPPWGKGPYGGYTF. CDR3 sequence (DNA): TGCGCCAGCAGCCCACCCTGGGGCAAAGGCCCTTATGGAGGCTACACCTTC.

V usage is TRBV11-2 and J usage is TRBJ2-1; D remains ambiguous. CDR1 and CDR2 from the germline V gene are SGHAT and FQNNGV. This CDR3 has 14 residues. Trimming shortened V by 1 base and J by 3 bases, and 7 bases separated the two germline ends. CDR3 sequence: CASSLGQVYNEQFF. Written as DNA, the CDR3 is TGTGCCAGCAGCTTAGGGCAGGTCTACAATGAGCAGTTCTTC.

The chain joins TRBV6-1 to TRBJ2-1, with D tentatively TRBD1 or TRBD2 (6 bases each). This CDR3 comprises 14 residues. The V and J ends lost 2 bases and 4 bases respectively, with 9 bases between them. The germline gives CDR1 MNHNS, CDR2 SASEGT. This chain's CDR3 is CASSEQGTYNEQFF. CDR3 bases: TGTGCCAGCAGTGAACAGGGGACTTACAATGAGCAGTTCTTC.

Only one count was recorded for this clone. The rearrangement joins TRBV29-1 to TRBJ2-1, with D tentatively TRBD1 (5 bases). Germline V lookup: CDR1 SQVTM, CDR2 ANQGSEA. V lost 4 bases, J lost 2 bases, and 12 bases lay in between. The CDR3 extends over 14 amino acids. CDR3 region: CSVVVRAAYNEQFF. DNA for the CDR3: TGCAGCGTTGTTGTCAGGGCGGCCTACAATGAGCAGTTCTTC.

The rearrangement links TRBV7-3 to TRBJ1-3; D possibly corresponds to TRBD1 (5 bases). Trimming stripped 3 bases from V and 0 bases from J, with 12 bases between. Germline V gene lookup returns CDR1 SGHTA and CDR2 FQGTGA. This CDR3 is built from 16 residues. The CDR3 reads CASSLGPQSSGNTIYF. DNA of the CDR3: TGTGCCAGCAGCTTGGGGCCGCAGAGCTCTGGAAACACCATATATTTT.

In its sample, this clone was seen once. The sample holds other DNA sequences that translate to the same CDR3. The chain is built from TRBV6-1 and TRBJ2-1; D remains ambiguous. The CDR3 covers 14 residues. Trimming removed 2 bases at V and 4 bases at J, with 9 bases between. From germline, CDR1 is MNHNS and CDR2 SASEGT. This chain's CDR3 is CASSEIPSYNEQFF. CDR3 nucleotide sequence: TGTGCCAGCAGTGAAATTCCCTCTTACAATGAGCAGTTCTTC.

With regard to this clone: Other nucleotide sequences from this sample produce the same CDR3. This CDR3 reads CASSYSSYNEQFF. DNA of the CDR3: TGTGCCAGCAGTTACTCGAGCTACAATGAGCAGTTCTTC. V is TRBV6-6 and J is TRBJ2-1; no firm D call. In germline, CDR1 is MNHNY, CDR2 SVGAGI (reference sequence). With 0 bases removed from V and 3 bases from J, the gap between germline ends came to 3 bases. The CDR3 is 13 residues long.

The CDR3: CASISRGGNTIYF. The CDR3 DNA is TGTGCCAGCATCTCCCGGGGGGGAAACACCATATATTTT. The V call is TRBV6-6, the J call TRBJ1-3; possibly TRBD1 for D (5 bases). The CDR3 loop spans 13 amino acids. CDR1 and CDR2 (germline): MNHNY, SVGAGI (reference sequence). Trimming removed 7 bases from V and 4 bases from J, with 11 bases in between.

The chain combines TRBV25-1 with TRBJ1-1; maybe TRBD1 (5 bases). V dropped 5 bases and J dropped 4 bases, with 17 bases sitting between them. Germline V gene data show CDR1 as MGHDK and CDR2 as SYGVNS. The length of the CDR3 is 15 residues. CDR3 bases: TGTGCCAGCAGTCCGATCCGGGGGGAAGGCACTGAAGCTTTCTTT. Encoded protein: CASSPIRGEGTEAFF.